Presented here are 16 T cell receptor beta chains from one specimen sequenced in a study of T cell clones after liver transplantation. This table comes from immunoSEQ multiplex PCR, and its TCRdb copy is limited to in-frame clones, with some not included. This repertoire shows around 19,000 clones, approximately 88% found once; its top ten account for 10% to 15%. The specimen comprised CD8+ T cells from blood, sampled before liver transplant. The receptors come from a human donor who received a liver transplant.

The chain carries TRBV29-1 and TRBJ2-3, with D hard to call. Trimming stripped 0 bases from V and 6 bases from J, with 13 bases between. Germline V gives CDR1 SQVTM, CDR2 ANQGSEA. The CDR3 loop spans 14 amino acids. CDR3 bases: TGCAGCGTTGAAGATCCGTTGCTAGTCGATACGCAGTATTTT. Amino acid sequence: CSVEDPLLVDTQYF.

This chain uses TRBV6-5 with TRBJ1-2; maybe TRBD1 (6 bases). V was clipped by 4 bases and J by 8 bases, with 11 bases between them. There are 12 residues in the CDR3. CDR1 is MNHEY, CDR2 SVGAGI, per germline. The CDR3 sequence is CASSFGGGGYTF. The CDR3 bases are TGTGCCAGCAGTTTTGGAGGGGGAGGCTACACCTTC.

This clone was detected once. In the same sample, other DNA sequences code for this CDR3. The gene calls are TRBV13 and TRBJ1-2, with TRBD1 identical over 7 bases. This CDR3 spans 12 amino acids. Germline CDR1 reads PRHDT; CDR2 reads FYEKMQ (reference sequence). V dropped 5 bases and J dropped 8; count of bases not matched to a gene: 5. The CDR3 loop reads CASSPDREGYTF. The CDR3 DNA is TGTGCCAGCAGCCCCGACAGGGAAGGCTACACCTTC.

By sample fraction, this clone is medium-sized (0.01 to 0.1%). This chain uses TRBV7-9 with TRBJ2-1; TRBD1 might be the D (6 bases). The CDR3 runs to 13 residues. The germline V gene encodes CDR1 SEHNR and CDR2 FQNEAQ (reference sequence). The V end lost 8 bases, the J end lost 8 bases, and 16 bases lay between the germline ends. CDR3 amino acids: CASRAGDKHEQFF. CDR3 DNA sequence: TGTGCCAGCCGGGCCGGGGACAAGCATGAGCAGTTCTTC.

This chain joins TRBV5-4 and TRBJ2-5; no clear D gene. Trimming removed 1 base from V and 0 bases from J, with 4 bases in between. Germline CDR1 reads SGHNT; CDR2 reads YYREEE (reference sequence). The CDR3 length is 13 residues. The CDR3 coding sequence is TGTGCCAGCAGCTTGAACAACCAAGAGACCCAGTACTTC. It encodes CASSLNNQETQYF.

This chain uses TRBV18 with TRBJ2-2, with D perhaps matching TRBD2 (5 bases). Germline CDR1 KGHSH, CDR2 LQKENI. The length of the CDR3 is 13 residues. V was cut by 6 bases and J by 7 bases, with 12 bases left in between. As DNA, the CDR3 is TGTGCCAGCTCGCCCCCAGGAGGCGGGGAGCTGTTTTTT. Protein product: CASSPPGGGELFF.

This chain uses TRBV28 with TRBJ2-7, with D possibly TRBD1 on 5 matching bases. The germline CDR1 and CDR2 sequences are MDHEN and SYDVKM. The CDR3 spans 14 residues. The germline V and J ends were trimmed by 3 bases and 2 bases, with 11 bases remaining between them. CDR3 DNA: TGTGCCAGCAGTTTGGTCGGACAAACCTACGAGCAGTACTTC. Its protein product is CASSLVGQTYEQYF.

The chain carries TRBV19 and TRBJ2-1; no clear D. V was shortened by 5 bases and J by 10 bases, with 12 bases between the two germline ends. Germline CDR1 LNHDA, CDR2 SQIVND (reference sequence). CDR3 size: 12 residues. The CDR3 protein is CASSWGFPEQFF. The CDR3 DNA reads TGTGCCAGTAGTTGGGGTTTTCCGGAGCAGTTCTTC.

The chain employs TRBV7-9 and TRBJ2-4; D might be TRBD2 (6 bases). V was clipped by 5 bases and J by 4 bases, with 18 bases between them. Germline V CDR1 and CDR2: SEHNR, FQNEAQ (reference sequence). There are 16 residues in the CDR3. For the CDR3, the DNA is TGTGCCAGCAGCCAACTAGGTGGGAGGTCAAAAAACATTCAGTACTTC. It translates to CASSQLGGRSKNIQYF.

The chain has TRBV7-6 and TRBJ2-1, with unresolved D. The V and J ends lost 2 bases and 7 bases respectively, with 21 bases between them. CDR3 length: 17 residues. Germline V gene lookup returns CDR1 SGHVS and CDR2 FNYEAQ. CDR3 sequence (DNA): TGTGCCAGCAGCTTAATTGGTCTGGGTGGGTTGGAAAATGAGCAGTTCTTC. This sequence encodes CASSLIGLGGLENEQFF.

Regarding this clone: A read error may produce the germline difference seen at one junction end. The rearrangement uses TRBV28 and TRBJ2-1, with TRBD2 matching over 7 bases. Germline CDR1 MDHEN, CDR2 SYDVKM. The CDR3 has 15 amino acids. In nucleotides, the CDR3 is TGTGTCAGCAGCCGGCCCGGACTAGAGTACAATGAGCAGTTCTTC. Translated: CVSSRPGLEYNEQFF.

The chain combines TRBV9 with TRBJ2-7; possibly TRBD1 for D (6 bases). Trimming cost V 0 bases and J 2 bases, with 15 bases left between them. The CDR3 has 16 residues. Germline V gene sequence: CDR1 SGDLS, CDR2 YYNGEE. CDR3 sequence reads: CASSVGGPGSPYEQYF. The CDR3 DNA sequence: TGTGCCAGCAGCGTAGGGGGGCCAGGGTCACCCTACGAGCAGTACTTC. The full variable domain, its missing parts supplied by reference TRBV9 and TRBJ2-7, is DSGVTQTPKHLITATGQRVTLRCSPRSGDLSVYWYQQSLDQGLQFLIQYYNGEERAKGNILERFSAQQFPDLHSELNLSSLELGDSALYFCASSVGGPGSPYEQYFGPGTRLTVT.

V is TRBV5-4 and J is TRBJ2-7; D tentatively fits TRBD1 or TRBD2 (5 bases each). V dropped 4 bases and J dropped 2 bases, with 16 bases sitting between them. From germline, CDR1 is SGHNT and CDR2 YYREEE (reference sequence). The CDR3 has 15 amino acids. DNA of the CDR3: TGTGCCAGCAGCGGAACCTCCGGGACGCCCTACGAGCAGTACTTC. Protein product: CASSGTSGTPYEQYF.

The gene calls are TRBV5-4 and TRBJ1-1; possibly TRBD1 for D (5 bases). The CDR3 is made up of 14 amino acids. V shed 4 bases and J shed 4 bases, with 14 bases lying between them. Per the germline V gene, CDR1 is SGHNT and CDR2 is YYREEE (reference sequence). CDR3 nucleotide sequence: TGTGCCAGCAGCCCGTGGGACCGCGGCACTGAAGCTTTCTTT. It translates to CASSPWDRGTEAFF. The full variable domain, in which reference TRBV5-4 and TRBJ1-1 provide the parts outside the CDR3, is ETGVTQSPTHLIKTRGQQVTLRCSSQSGHNTVSWYQQALGQGPQFIFQYYREEENGRGNFPPRFSGLQFPNYSSELNVNALELDDSALYLCASSPWDRGTEAFFGQGTRLTVV.

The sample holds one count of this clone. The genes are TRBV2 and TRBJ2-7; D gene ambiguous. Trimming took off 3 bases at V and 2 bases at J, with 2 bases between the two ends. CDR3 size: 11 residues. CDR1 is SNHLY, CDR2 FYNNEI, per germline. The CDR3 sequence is CASSETYEQYF. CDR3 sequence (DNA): TGTGCCAGCAGTGAGACCTACGAGCAGTACTTC.

The CDR3 sequence: CASSYMETQETQYF. CDR3 in DNA: TGTGCCAGCAGTTACATGGAGACCCAAGAGACCCAGTACTTC. The chain has TRBV6-5 and TRBJ2-5; no definite D call. The V and J ends lost 2 bases and 1 base respectively, with 8 bases between them. CDR1 and CDR2 (germline): MNHEY, SVGAGI. The CDR3 has 14 residues.